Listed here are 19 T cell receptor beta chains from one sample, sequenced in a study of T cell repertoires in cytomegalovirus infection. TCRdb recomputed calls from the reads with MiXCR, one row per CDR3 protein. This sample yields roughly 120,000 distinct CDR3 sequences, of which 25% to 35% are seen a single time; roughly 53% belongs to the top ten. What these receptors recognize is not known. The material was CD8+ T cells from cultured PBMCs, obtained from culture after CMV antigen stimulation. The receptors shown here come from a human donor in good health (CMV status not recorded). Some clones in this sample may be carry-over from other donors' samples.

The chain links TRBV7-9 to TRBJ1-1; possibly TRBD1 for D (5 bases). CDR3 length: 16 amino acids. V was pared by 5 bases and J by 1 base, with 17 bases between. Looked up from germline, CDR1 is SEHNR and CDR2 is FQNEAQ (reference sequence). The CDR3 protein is CASSGSQGYGNTEAFF. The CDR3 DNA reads TGTGCCAGCAGCGGGTCGCAGGGTTACGGGAACACTGAAGCTTTCTTT.

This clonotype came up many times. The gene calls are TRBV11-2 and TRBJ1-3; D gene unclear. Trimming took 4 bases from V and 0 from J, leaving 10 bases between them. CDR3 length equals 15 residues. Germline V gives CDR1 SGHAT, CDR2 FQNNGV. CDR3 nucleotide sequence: TGTGCCAGCAGCTCCGCCCTAAGCTCTGGAAACACCATATATTTT. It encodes CASSSALSSGNTIYF.

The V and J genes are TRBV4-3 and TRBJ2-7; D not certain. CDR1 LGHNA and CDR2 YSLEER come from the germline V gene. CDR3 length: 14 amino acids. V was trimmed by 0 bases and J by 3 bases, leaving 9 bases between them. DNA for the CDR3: TGCGCCAGCAGCCAAGATCGGTCAGTCTACGAGCAGTACTTC. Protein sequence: CASSQDRSVYEQYF.

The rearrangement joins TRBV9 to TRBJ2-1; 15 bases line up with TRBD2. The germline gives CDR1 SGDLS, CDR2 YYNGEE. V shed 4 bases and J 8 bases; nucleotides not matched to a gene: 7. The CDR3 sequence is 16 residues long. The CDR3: CASSPRTSGGAYEQFF. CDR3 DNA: TGTGCCAGCAGCCCCCGGACTAGCGGGGGGGCGTATGAGCAGTTCTTC. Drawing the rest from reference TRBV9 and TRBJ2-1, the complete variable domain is DSGVTQTPKHLITATGQRVTLRCSPRSGDLSVYWYQQSLDQGLQFLIQYYNGEERAKGNILERFSAQQFPDLHSELNLSSLELGDSALYFCASSPRTSGGAYEQFFGPGTRLTVL.

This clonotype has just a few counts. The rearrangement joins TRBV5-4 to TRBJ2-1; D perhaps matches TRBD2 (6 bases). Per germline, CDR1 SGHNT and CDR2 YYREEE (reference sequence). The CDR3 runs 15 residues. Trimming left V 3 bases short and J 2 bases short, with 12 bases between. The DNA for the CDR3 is TGTGCCAGCAGCTCTAGCGAGGCTGCCTACAATGAGCAGTTCTTC. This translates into CASSSSEAAYNEQFF.

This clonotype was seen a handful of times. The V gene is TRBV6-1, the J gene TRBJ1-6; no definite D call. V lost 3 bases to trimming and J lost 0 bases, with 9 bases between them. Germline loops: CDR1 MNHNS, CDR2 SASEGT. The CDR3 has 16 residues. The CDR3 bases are TGTGCCAGCAGTGAGTTGCCTGCCTCCTATAATTCACCCCTCCACTTT. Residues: CASSELPASYNSPLHF.

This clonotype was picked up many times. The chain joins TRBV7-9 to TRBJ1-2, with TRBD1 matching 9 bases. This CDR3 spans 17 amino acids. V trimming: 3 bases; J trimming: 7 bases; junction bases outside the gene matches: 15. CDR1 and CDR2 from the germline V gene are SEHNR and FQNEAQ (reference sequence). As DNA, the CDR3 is TGTGCCAGCAGCTTTGTCCCGGGACAGGGATCGAATACTGGCTACACCTTC. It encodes CASSFVPGQGSNTGYTF.

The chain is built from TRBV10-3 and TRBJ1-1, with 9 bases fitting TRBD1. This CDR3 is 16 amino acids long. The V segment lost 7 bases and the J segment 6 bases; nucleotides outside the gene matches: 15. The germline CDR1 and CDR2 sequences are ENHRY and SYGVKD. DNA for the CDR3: TGTGCCATCAAACCGGGACAGGGCGATTTTGTTCCTGAAGCTTTCTTT. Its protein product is CAIKPGQGDFVPEAFF.

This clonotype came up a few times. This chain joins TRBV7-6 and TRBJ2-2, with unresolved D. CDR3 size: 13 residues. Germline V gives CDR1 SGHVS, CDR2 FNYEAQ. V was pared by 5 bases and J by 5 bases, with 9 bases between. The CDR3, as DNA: TGTGCCAGCAGCCCCCCCTTGACCGGGGAGCTGTTTTTT. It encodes CASSPPLTGELFF.

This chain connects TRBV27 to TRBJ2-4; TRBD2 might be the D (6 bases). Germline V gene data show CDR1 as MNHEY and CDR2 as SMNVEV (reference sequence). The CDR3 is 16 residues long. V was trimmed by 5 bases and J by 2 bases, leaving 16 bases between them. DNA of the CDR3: TGTGCCAGCAGTGGAGGGGATGGAGTGTCCAAAAACATTCAGTACTTC. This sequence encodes CASSGGDGVSKNIQYF.

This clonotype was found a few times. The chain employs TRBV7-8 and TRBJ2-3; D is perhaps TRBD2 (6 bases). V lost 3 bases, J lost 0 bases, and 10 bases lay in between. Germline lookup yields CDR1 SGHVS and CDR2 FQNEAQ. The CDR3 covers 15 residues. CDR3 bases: TGTGCCAGCAGCTTGGAGGGTCCTAGCACAGATACGCAGTATTTT. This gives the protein CASSLEGPSTDTQYF. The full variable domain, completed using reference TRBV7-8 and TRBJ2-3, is GAGVSQSPRYKVAKRGQDVALRCDPISGHVSLFWYQQALGQGPEFLTYFQNEAQLDKSGLPSDRFFAERPEGSVSTLKIQRTQQEDSAVYLCASSLEGPSTDTQYFGPGTRLTVL.

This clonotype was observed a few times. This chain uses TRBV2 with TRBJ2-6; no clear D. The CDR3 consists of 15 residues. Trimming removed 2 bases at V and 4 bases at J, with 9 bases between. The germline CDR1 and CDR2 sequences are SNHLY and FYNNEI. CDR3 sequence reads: CASSERWEGANVLTF. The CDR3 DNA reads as TGTGCCAGCAGTGAAAGGTGGGAAGGGGCCAACGTCCTGACTTTC.

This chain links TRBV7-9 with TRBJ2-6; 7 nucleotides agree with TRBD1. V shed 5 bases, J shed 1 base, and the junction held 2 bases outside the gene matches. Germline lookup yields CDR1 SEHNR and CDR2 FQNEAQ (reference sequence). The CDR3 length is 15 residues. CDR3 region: CASSIRGSGANVLTF. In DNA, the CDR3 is TGTGCCAGCAGCATCAGGGGGTCTGGGGCCAACGTCCTGACTTTC.

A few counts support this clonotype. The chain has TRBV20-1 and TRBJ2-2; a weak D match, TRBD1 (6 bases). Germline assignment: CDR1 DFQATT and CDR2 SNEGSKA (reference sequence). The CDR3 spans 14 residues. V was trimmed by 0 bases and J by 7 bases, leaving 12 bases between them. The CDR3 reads CSARDWKGVGELFF. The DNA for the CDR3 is TGCAGTGCTAGAGATTGGAAGGGGGTCGGGGAGCTGTTTTTT.

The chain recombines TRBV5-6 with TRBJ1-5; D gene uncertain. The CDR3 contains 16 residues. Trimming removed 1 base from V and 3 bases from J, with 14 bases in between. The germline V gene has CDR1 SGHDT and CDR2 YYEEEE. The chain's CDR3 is CASSLLLLGDNQPQHF. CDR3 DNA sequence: TGTGCCAGCAGCTTGTTATTACTCGGCGACAATCAGCCCCAGCATTTT.

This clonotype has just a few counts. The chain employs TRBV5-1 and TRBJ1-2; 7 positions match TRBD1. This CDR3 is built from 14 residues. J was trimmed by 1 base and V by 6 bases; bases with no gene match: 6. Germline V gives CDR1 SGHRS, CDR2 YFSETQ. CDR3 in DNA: TGCGCCAGCAATTGGGACAGCCGTAACTATGGCTACACCTTC. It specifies CASNWDSRNYGYTF.

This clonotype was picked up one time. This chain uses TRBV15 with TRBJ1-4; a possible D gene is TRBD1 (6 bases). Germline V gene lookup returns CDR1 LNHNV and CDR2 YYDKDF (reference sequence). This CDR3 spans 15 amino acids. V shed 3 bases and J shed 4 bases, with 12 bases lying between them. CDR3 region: CATSSGAGDNEKLFF. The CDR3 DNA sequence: TGTGCCACCAGCAGCGGGGCAGGGGATAATGAAAAACTGTTTTTT.

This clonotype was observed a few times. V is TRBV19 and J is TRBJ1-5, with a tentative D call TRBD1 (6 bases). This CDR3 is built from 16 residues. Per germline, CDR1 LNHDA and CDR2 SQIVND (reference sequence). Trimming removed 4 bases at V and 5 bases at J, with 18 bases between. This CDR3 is CASSNPGVGGDQPQHF. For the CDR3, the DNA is TGTGCCAGTAGTAACCCAGGGGTCGGGGGAGATCAGCCCCAGCATTTT.

The CDR3 sequence: CASSSDAGAAGNTIYF. The CDR3 nucleotides are TGTGCCAGCAGCTCGGATGCGGGGGCAGCTGGAAACACCATATATTTT. The chain links TRBV7-2 to TRBJ1-3; a weak D match, TRBD1 (6 bases). From germline, CDR1 is SGHTA and CDR2 FQGNSA. Trimming stripped 4 bases from V and 2 bases from J, with 15 bases between. CDR3 length equals 16 residues.